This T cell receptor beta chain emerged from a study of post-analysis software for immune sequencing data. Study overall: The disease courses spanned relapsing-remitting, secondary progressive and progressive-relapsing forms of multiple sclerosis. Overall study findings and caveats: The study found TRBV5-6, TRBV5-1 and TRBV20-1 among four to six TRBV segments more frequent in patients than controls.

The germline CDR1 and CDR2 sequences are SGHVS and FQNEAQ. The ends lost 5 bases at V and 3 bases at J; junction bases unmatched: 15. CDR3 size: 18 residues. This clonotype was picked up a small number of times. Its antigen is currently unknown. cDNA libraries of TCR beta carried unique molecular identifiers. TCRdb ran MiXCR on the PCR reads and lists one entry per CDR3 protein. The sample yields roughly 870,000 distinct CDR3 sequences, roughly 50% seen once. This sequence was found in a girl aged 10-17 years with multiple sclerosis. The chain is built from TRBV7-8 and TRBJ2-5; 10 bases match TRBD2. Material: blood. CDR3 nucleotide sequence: TGTGCCAGCAGCCGTCAAACCCCTAGCGGGGGCTACAAAGAGACCCAGTACTTC. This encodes CASSRQTPSGGYKETQYF.